This T cell receptor (beta chain) appears in the sequencing data of a study of blood T cell repertoires in COVID-19. Study background: Specimens from acute and convalescent COVID-19 originated in the United States, Italy and Spain.

Original analysis: How many nucleated cells were present was estimated from reference gene primer amplification. Repertoires were generated with immunoSEQ multiplex PCR, while TCRdb's copy carries only in-frame clones and drops some. That table gives V, J and clone size, and the DNA gave D and trimming. The sample includes approximately 160,000 clones, more than 70% of them seen just once. The germline gives CDR1 LNHDA, CDR2 SQIVND (reference sequence). Trimming removed 6 bases from V and 7 bases from J; junction bases left unmatched: 8. The CDR3 runs 14 residues. Sequenced input: peripheral blood. The receptor comes from a man aged 50-59 years with active or convalescent COVID-19. This chain connects TRBV19 to TRBJ1-2; 10 bases align to TRBD1. The CDR3: CASRHPGQGFGYTF. The CDR3 nucleotides read TGTGCCAGTAGACACCCGGGACAGGGGTTTGGCTACACCTTC.